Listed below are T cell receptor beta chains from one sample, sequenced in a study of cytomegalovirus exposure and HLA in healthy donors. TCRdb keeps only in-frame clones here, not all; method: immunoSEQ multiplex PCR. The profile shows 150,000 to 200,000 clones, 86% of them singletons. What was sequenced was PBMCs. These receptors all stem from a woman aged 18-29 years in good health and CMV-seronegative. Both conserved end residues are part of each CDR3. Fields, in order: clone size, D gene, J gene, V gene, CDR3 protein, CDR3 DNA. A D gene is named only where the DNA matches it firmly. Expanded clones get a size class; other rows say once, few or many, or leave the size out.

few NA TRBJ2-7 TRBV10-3 CAISEQDSSYEQYF TGTGCCATCAGTGAGCAGGACAGCTCCTACGAGCAGTACTTC
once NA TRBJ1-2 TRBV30 CAWSKSSQVPPYGYTF TGTGCCTGGAGTAAGTCGAGTCAGGTGCCGCCCTATGGCTACACCTTC
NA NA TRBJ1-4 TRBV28 CASRITGTGEKLFF TGTGCCAGCAGAATAACAGGGACGGGGGAAAAACTGTTTTTT
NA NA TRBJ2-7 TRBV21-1 CASSATGADEQYF TGTGCCAGCAGCGCGACAGGGGCGGACGAGCAGTACTTC
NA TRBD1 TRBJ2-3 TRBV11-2 CASSLPRGQGQDGDTQYF TGTGCCAGCAGCCTCCCTCGGGGACAGGGTCAAGATGGAGATACGCAGTATTTT
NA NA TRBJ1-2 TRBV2 CASSLESSGHFGYTF TGTGCCAGCAGTCTCGAATCGTCTGGACATTTCGGCTACACCTTC
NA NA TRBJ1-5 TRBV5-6 CASSSAYGDNNQPQHF TGTGCCAGCAGCTCAGCCTATGGGGACAACAATCAGCCCCAGCATTTT
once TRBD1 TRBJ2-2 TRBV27 CASGTAYTGELFF TGTGCCAGCGGGACAGCTTACACCGGGGAGCTGTTTTTT
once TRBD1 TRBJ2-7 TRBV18 CASSLDRGPTYEQYF TGTGCCAGCTCACTGGACAGGGGGCCCACCTACGAGCAGTACTTC
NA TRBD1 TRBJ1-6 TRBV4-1 CASSARQGLNSPLHF TGCGCCAGCAGCGCCAGACAGGGACTTAATTCACCCCTCCACTTT
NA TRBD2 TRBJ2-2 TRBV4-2 CASSQDRTGGPPGELFF TGTGCCAGCAGCCAAGATAGGACGGGGGGGCCTCCCGGGGAGCTGTTTTTT
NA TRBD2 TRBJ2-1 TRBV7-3 CASSLTSGTYNEQFF TGTGCCAGCAGCTTGACTAGCGGGACCTACAATGAGCAGTTCTTC
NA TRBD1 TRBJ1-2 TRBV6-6 CASATGASYGYTF TGTGCCAGCGCAACAGGGGCAAGCTATGGCTACACCTTC
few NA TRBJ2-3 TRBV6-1 CASSDHQGVADTQYF TGTGCCAGCAGTGATCATCAGGGTGTGGCAGATACGCAGTATTTT
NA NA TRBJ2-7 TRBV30 CASGQSLSSYEQYF TGTGCCTCCGGACAGTCCCTGAGCTCCTACGAGCAGTACTTC
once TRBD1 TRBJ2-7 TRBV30 CAWSRGQGDEQYF TGTGCCTGGAGCCGGGGACAGGGGGACGAGCAGTACTTC
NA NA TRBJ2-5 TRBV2 CASSVGGQETQYF TGTGCCAGCAGTGTGGGAGGCCAAGAGACCCAGTACTTC
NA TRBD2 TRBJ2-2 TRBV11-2 CASRRGLAGVAGELFF TGTGCCAGCAGGAGGGGGCTAGCGGGGGTGGCCGGGGAGCTGTTTTTT
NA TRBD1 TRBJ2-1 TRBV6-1 CASRDRDNEQFF TGTGCCAGCCGGGACAGAGACAATGAGCAGTTCTTC
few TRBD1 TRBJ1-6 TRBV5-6 CASSSSQGVNSPLHF TGTGCCAGCAGCTCCTCGCAGGGGGTTAATTCACCCCTCCACTTT
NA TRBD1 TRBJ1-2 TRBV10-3 CAISGRGGYTF TGTGCCATCAGTGGCAGGGGGGGCTACACCTTC
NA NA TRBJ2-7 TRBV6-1 CAAEQGGLREQYF TGTGCCGCTGAACAGGGCGGGCTTAGGGAGCAGTACTTC
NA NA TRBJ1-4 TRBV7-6 CASSLGQGLEKLFF TGTGCCAGCAGCCTCGGGCAGGGACTTGAAAAACTGTTTTTT
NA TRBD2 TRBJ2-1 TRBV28 CASSHPTSLLLTNEQFF TGTGCCAGCAGCCATCCGACTAGCCTCCTACTAACCAATGAGCAGTTCTTC
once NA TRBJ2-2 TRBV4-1 CASSQGSSRAARGGELFF TGCGCCAGCAGCCAAGGGTCTTCCAGGGCCGCAAGAGGCGGGGAGCTGTTTTTT
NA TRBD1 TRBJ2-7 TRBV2 CASIQTGSSYEQYF TGTGCCAGCATCCAGACAGGGAGCTCCTACGAGCAGTACTTC
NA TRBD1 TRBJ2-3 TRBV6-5 CASSYSTGRGTDTQYF TGTGCCAGCAGTTACTCGACAGGGCGTGGCACAGATACGCAGTATTTT
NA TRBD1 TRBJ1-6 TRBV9 CASSGNRGALYSPLHF TGTGCCAGCAGCGGAAACAGGGGAGCTTTATATTCACCCCTCCACTTT
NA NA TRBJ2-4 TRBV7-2 CASSYSSLAKNIQYF TGTGCCAGCAGCTATAGCAGTCTAGCCAAAAACATTCAGTACTTC
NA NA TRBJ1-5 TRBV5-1 CASSLGGEGQPQHF TGCGCCAGCAGCTTGGGAGGGGAGGGTCAGCCCCAGCATTTT
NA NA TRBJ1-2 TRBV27 CASSLRSITSNYGYTF TGTGCCAGCAGTTTAAGGAGTATCACATCTAACTATGGCTACACCTTC
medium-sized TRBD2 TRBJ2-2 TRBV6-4 CASSGGSTGELFF TGTGCCAGCAGTGGCGGGAGCACCGGGGAGCTGTTTTTT
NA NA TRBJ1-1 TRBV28 CASRTENTEAFF TGTGCCAGCAGGACAGAGAACACTGAAGCTTTCTTT
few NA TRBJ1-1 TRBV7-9 CASSLQFEGTEAFF TGTGCCAGCAGCTTGCAATTTGAGGGCACTGAAGCTTTCTTT
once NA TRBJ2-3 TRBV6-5 CASRRSPTTDTQYF TGTGCCAGCAGGCGGTCACCTACAACAGATACGCAGTATTTT
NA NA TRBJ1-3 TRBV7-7 CASSLGGYGNTIYF TGTGCCAGCAGCTTAGGAGGTTATGGAAACACCATATATTTT
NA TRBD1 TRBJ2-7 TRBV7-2 CASSLAGTGVFYEQYF TGTGCCAGCAGCTTAGCGGGGACAGGGGTCTTCTACGAGCAGTACTTC
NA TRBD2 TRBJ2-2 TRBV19 CASTYSGVTGSPVGELFF TGTGCCAGTACCTATAGCGGGGTAACAGGGAGTCCCGTCGGGGAGCTGTTTTTT
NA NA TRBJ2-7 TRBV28 CASMGTGGQGVPYEQYF TGTGCCAGCATGGGTACGGGGGGGCAGGGGGTACCCTACGAGCAGTACTTC
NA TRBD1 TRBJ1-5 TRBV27 CASSLVTGGSNQPQHF TGTGCCAGCAGTTTAGTCACAGGGGGTAGCAATCAGCCCCAGCATTTT
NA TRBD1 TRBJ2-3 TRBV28 CASSDTFRDRVLFGTDTQYF TGTGCCAGCAGCGACACATTCCGGGACAGGGTGTTGTTCGGGACAGATACGCAGTATTTT
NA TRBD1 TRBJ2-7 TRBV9 CASSAGQGSSYEQYF TGTGCCAGCAGCGCGGGACAGGGGTCCTCCTACGAGCAGTACTTC
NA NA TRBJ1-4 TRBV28 CASTSGEKLFF TGTGCCAGCACCTCGGGAGAAAAACTGTTTTTT
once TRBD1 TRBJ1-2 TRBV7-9 CASSFSGTGALYGYTF TGTGCCAGCAGCTTTTCCGGGACAGGAGCCCTCTATGGCTACACCTTC
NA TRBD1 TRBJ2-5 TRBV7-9 CASSPFGQGASDGTQYF TGTGCCAGCAGCCCATTCGGACAGGGGGCGTCGGATGGGACCCAGTACTTC
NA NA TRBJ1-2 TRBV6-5 CASTVGRGRGGYTF TGTGCCAGCACCGTGGGCAGGGGACGGGGAGGCTACACCTTC
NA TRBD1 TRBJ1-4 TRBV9 CASSGQGDNEKLFF TGTGCCAGCAGCGGTCAGGGGGATAATGAAAAACTGTTTTTT
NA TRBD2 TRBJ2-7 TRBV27 CASSAPRSGSYEQYF TGTGCCAGCAGTGCCCCTCGAAGCGGGAGCTACGAGCAGTACTTC
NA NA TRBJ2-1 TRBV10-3 CAIRDSGGPSSYNEQFF TGTGCCATCAGGGACTCGGGGGGCCCGAGCTCCTACAATGAGCAGTTCTTC
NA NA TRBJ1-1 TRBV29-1 CSVVTVARGRNTEAFF TGCAGCGTTGTGACCGTGGCCAGGGGCCGTAACACTGAAGCTTTCTTT
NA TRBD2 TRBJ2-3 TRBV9 CASSVDSGVDTQYF TGTGCCAGCAGCGTAGATAGCGGGGTTGATACGCAGTATTTT
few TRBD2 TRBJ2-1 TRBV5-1 CASKFGTSGIDEQFF TGCGCCAGCAAATTCGGGACTAGCGGGATAGATGAGCAGTTCTTC
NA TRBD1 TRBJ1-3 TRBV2 CASRDRGSGNTIYF TGTGCCAGCCGAGACAGGGGCTCTGGGAACACCATATATTTT
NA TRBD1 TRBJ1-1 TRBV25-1 CASSDSARGLTEAFF TGTGCCAGCAGTGATTCCGCCAGGGGGCTCACTGAAGCTTTCTTT
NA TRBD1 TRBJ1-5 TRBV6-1 CASSEGTGGPYSNQPQHF TGTGCCAGCAGTGAGGGGACAGGCGGACCATATAGCAATCAGCCCCAGCATTTT
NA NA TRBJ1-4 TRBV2 CASSVEGTNEKLFF TGTGCCAGCAGTGTTGAGGGTACTAATGAAAAACTGTTTTTT
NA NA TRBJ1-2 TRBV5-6 CASSRRLAAGYTF TGTGCCAGCAGTAGAAGGTTAGCAGCGGGCTACACCTTC
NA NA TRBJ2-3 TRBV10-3 CAIGRSTDTQYF TGTGCCATTGGCCGCAGCACAGATACGCAGTATTTT
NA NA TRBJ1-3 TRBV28 CASGMGDSSPGNTIYF TGTGCCAGCGGAATGGGCGACAGCTCCCCTGGAAACACCATATATTTT